The text below deals with one T cell receptor beta chain. The sample originates from a study of T cell responses to AZD1222 COVID-19 vaccine. TCRdb keeps only in-frame clones here, not all; method: immunoSEQ multiplex PCR. The data hold roughly 93,000 clones, with about 88% observed a single time. CDR1 is LNHDA, CDR2 SQIVND, per germline (reference sequence). V was shortened by 5 bases and J by 2 bases, with 13 bases between the two germline ends. The CDR3 length is 14 residues. Sequenced material: peripheral blood, taken on day 0 of AZD1222 vaccination. The source of this sequence is an adult in good health. The rearrangement joins TRBV19 to TRBJ2-7; no reliable D call. CDR3 nucleotide sequence: TGTGCCAGTAGTCCCTCCAAGGGTGCCTACGAGCAGTACTTC. It codes for CASSPSKGAYEQYF.